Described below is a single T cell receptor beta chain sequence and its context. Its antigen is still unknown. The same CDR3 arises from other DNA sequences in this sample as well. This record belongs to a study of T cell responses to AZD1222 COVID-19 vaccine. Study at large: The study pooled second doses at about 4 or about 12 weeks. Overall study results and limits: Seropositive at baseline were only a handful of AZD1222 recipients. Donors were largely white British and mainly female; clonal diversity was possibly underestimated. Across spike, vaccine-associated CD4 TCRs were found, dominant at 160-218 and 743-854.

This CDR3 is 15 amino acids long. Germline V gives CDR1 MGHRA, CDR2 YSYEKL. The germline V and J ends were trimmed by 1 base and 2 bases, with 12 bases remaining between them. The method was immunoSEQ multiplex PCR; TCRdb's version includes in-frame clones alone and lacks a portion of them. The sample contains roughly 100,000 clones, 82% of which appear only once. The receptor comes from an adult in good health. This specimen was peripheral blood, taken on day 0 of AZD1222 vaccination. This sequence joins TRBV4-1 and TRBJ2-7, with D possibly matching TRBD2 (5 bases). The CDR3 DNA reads TGCGCCAGCAGCCAAGGGGCAGGAGGCACCTACGAGCAGTACTTC. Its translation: CASSQGAGGTYEQYF.